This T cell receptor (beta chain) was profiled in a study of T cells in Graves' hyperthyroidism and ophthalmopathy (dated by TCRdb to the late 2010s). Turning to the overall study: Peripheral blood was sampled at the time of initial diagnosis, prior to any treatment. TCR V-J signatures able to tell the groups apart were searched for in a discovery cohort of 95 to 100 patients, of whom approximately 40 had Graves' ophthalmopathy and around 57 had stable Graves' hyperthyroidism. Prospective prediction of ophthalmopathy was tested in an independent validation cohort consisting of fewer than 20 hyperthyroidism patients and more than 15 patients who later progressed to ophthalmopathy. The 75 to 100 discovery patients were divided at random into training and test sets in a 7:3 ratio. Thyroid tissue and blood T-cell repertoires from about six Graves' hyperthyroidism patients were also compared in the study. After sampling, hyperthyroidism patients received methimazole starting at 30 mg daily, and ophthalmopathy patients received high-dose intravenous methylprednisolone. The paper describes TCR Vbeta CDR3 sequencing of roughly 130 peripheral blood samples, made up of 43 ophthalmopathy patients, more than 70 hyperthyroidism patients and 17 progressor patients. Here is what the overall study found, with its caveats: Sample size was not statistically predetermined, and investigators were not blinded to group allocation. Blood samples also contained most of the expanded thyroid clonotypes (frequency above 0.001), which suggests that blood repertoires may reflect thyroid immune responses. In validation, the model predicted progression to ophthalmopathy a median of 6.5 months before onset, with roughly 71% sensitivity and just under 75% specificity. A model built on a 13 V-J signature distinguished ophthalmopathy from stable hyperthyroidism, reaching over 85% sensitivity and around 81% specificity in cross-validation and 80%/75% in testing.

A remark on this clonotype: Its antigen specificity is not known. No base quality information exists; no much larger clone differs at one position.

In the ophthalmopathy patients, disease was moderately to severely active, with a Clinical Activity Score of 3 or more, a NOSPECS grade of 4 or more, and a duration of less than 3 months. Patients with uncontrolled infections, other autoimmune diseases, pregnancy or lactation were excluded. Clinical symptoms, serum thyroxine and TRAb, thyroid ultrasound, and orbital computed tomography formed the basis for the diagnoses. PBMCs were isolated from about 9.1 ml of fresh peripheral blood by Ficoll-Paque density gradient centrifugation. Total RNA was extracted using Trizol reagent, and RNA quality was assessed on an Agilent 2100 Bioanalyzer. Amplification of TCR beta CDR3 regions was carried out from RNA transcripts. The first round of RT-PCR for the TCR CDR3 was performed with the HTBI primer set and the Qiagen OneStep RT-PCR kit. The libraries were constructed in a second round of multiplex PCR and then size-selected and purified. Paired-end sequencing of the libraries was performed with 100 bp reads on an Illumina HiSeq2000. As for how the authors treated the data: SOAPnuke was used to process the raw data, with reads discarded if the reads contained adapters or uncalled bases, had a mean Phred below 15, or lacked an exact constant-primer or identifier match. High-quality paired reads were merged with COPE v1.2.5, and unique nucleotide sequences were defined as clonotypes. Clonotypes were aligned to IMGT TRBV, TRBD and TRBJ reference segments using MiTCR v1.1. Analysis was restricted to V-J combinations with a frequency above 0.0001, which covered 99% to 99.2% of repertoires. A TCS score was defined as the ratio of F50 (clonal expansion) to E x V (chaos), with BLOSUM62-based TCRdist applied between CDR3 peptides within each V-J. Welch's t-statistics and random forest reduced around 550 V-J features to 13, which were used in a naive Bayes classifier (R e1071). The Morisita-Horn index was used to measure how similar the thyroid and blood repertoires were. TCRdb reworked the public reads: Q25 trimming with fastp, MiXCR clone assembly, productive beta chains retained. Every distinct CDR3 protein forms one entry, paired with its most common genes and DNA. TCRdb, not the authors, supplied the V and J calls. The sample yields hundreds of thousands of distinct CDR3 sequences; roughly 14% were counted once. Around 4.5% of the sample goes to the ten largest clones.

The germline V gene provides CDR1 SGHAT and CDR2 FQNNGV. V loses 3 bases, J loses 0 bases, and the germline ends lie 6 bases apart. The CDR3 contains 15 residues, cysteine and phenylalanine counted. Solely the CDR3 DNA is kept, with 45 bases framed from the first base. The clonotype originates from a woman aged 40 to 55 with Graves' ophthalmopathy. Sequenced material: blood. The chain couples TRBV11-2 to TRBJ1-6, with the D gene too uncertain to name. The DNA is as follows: TGTGCCAGCAGCTTGGGCCGCTCCTATAATTCACCCCTCCACTTT. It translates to CASSLGRSYNSPLHF.